What follows is one T cell receptor beta chain and its context. The CDR3 totals 13 residues. Trimming stripped 4 bases from V and 5 bases from J, with 9 bases between. Germline CDR1 and CDR2: LGHNT and FRNRAP. This record comes from a study of shared clonotypes between healthy human individuals. Clones were read by immunoSEQ multiplex PCR, and TCRdb kept only the in-frame ones, dropping some. The sample records about 1 million clones, around 75% being singletons. This sequence joins TRBV12-5 and TRBJ2-1; D ambiguous. The specimen was memory CD4+ T cells sorted from blood. Noted subset: CD45RA-negative fraction. The sequence came from a young man in good health. The CDR3 protein is CASGYQPHNEQFF. The CDR3 DNA sequence: TGTGCTAGTGGTTACCAACCCCACAATGAGCAGTTCTTC.